This T cell receptor beta chain was recovered during a study of T cells in Graves' hyperthyroidism and ophthalmopathy. This CDR3 has 12 residues. Trimming took 4 bases from V and 2 from J, leaving 5 bases between them. Germline loops: CDR1 SNHLY, CDR2 FYNNEI. This clonotype appeared many times. Amplification of TCR beta CDR3 regions was performed using RNA transcripts as template. HTBI primers were the set used in a first-round RT-PCR of the TCR CDR3. TCRdb independently ran MiXCR on the multiplex PCR reads; one entry per CDR3 protein. The sample has about 680,000 distinct CDR3 sequences, approximately 40% seen once. Stable Graves' hyperthyroidism meant no ophthalmopathy progression within 18 months.

The sequence was collected from a woman between 35 and 50 years old with Graves' hyperthyroidism. V and J are TRBV2 and TRBJ2-5, with D uncertain. Sample: blood. CDR3 amino acids: CASSAIQETQYF. In DNA form, the CDR3 reads TGTGCCAGCAGTGCGATACAAGAGACCCAGTACTTC.